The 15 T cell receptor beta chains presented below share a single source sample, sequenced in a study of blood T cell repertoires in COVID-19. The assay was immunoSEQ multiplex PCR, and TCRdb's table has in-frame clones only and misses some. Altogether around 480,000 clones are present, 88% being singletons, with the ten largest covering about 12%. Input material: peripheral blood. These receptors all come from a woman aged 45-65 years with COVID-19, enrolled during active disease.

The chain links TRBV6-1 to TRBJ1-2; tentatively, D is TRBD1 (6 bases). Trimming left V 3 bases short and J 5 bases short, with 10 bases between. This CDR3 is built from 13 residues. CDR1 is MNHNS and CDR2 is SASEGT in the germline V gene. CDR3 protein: CASSDLRGYGYTF. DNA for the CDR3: TGTGCCAGCAGTGACCTCAGGGGATATGGCTACACCTTC.

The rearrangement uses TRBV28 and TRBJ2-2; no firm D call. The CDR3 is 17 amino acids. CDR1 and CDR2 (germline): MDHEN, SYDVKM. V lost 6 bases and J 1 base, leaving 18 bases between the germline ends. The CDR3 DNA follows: TGTGCCAGCAGCTTTTTTCCGCCGGGTCTGAACACCGGGGAGCTGTTTTTT. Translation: CASSFFPPGLNTGELFF.

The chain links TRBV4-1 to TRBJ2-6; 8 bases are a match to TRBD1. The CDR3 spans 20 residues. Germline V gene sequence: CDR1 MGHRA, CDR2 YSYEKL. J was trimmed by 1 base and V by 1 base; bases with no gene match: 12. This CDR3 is CASSQGVLGRGQSGANVLTF. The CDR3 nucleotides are TGCGCCAGCAGCCAAGGTGTGTTAGGCAGGGGGCAATCTGGGGCCAACGTCCTGACTTTC.

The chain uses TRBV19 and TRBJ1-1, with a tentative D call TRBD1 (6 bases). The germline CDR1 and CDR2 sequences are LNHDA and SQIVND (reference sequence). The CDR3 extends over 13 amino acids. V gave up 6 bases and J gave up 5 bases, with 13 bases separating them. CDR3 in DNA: TGTGCCAGTAGCAGGGGAGGGGGAACTGAAGCTTTCTTT. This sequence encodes CASSRGGGTEAFF.

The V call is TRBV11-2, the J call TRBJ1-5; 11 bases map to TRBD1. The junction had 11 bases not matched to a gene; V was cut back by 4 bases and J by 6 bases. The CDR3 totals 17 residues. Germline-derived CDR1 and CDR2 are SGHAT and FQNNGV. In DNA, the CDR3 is TGTGCCAGCAGCTCTACCTACCGGGACAGGGGGGGTCAGCCCCAGCATTTT. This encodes CASSSTYRDRGGQPQHF.

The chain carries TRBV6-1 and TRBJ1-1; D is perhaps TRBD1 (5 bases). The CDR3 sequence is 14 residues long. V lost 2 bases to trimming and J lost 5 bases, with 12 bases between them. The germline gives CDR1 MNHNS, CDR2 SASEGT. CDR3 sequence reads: CASSEPTRGTEAFF. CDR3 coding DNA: TGTGCCAGCAGTGAACCTACGCGGGGGACTGAAGCTTTCTTT.

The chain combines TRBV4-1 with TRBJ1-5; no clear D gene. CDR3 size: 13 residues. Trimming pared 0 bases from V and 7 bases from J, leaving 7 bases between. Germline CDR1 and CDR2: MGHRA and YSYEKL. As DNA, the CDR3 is TGCGCCAGCAGCCAAGATAAGCGCCAGCCCCAGCATTTT. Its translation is CASSQDKRQPQHF.

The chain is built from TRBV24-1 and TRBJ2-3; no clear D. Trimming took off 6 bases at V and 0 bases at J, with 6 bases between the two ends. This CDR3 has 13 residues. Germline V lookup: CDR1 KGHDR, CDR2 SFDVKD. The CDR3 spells CATSLDSTDTQYF. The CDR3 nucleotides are TGTGCCACCAGTTTAGATAGCACAGATACGCAGTATTTT.

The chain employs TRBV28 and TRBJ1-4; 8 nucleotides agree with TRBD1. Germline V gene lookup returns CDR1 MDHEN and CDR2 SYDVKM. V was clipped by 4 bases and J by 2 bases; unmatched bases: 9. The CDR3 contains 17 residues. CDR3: CASSSRTGLRTNEKLFF. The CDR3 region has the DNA TGTGCCAGCAGTTCGAGGACAGGGCTGAGGACTAATGAAAAACTGTTTTTT. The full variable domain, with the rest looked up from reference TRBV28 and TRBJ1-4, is DVKVTQSSRYLVKRTGEKVFLECVQDMDHENMFWYRQDPGLGLRLIYFSYDVKMKEKGDIPEGYSVSREKKERFSLILESASTNQTSMYLCASSSRTGLRTNEKLFFGSGTQLSVL.

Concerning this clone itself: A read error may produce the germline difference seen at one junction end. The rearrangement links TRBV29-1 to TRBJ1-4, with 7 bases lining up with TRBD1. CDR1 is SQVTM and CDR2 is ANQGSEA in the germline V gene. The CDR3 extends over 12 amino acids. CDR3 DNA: TGCAGCGTGGAAGGGGGCAATGAAAAACTGTTTTTT. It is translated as CSVEGGNEKLFF.

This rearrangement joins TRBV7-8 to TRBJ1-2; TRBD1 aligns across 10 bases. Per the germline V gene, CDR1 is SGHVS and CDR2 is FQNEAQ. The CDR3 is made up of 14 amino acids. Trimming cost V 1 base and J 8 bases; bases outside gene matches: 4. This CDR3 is CASSLGDRGRGYTF. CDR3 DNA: TGTGCCAGCAGCTTAGGAGACAGGGGGCGCGGCTACACCTTC.

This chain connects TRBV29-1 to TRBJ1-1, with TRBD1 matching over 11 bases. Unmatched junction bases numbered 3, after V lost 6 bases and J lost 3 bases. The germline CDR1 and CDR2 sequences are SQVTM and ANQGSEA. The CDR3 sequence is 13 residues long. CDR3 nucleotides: TGCAGCGTCGCGGGACAGGGGGACACTGAAGCTTTCTTT. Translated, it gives CSVAGQGDTEAFF.

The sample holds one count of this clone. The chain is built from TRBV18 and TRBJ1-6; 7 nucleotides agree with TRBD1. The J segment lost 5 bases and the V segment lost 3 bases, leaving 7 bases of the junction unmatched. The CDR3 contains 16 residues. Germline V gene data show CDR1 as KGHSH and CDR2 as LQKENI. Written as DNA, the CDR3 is TGTGCCAGCTCACCTAGACAGGGAAAGGATAATTCACCCCTCCACTTT. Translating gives CASSPRQGKDNSPLHF. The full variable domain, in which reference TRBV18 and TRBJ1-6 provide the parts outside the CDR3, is NAGVMQNPRHLVRRRGQEARLRCSPMKGHSHVYWYRQLPEEGLKFMVYLQKENIIDESGMPKERFSAEFPKEGPSILRIQQVVRGDSAAYFCASSPRQGKDNSPLHFGNGTRLTVT.

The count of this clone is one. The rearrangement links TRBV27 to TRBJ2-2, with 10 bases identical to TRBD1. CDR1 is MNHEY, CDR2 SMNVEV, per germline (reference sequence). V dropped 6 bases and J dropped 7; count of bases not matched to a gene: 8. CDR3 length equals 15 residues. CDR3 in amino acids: CASSLRQGANGELFF. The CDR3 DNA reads TGTGCCAGCAGCCTCAGACAGGGGGCGAACGGGGAGCTGTTTTTT.

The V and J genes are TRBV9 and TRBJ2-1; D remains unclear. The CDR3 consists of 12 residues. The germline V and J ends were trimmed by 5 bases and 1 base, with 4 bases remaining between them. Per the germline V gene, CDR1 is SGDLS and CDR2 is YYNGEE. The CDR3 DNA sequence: TGTGCCAGCAGTCATTCCTACAATGAGCAGTTCTTC. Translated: CASSHSYNEQFF.